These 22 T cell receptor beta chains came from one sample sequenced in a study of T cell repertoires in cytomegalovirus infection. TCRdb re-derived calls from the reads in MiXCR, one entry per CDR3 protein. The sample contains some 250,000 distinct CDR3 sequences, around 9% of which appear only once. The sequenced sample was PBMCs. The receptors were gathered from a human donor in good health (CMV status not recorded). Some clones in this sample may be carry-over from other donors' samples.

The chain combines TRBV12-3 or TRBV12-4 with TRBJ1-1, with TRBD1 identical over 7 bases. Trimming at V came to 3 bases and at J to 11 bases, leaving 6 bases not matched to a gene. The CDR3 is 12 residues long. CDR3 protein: CASSFPGTVAFF. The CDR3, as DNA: TGTGCCAGCAGTTTCCCCGGGACAGTGGCTTTCTTT.

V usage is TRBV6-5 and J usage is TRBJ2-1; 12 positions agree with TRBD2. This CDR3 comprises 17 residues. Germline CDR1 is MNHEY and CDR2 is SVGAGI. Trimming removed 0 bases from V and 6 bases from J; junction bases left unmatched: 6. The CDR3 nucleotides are TGTGCCAGCAGTTACTCGAGCGGACTAGCGGGAACCAATGAGCAGTTCTTC. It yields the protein CASSYSSGLAGTNEQFF.

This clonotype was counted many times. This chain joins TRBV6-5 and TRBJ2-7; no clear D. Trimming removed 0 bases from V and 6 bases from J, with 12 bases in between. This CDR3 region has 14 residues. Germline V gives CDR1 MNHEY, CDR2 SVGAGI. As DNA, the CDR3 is TGTGCCAGCAGTTACTCAAGGCTCCTTGGCGAGCAGTACTTC. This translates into CASSYSRLLGEQYF.

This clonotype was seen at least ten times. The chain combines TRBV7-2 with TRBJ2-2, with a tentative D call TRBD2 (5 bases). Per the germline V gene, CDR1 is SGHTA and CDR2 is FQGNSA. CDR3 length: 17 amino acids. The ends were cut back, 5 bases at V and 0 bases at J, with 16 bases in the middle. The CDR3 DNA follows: TGTGCCAGCAGCGTTGGGCCGGGGAGCTCGAACACCGGGGAGCTGTTTTTT. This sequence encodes CASSVGPGSSNTGELFF.

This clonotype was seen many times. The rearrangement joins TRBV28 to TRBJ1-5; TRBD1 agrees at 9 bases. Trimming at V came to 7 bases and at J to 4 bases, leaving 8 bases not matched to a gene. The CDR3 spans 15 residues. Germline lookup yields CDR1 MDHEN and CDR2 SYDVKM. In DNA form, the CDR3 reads TGTGCCAGCACCGAAGACAGGGGGGGAAATCAGCCCCAGCATTTT. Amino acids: CASTEDRGGNQPQHF. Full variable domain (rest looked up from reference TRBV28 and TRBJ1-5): DVKVTQSSRYLVKRTGEKVFLECVQDMDHENMFWYRQDPGLGLRLIYFSYDVKMKEKGDIPEGYSVSREKKERFSLILESASTNQTSMYLCASTEDRGGNQPQHFGDGTRLSIL.

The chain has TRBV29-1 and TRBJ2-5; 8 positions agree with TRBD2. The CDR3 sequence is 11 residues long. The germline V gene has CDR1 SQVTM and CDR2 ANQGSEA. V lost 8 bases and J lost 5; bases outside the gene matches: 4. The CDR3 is CSSGGAETQYF. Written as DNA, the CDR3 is TGCAGCTCGGGAGGGGCTGAGACCCAGTACTTC.

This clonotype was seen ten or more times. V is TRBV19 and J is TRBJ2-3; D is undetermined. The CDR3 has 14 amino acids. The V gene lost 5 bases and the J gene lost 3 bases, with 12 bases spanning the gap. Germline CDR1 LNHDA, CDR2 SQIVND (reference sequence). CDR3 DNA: TGTGCCAGTAGTGAGGACCGCCTTACAGATACGCAGTATTTT. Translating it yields CASSEDRLTDTQYF.

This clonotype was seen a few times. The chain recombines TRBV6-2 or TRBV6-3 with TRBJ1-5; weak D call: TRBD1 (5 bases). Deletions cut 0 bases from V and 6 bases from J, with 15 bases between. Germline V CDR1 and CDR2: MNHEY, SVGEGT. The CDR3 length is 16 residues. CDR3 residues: CASSYSSRGGGQPQHF. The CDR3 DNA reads TGTGCCAGCAGTTACTCAAGTAGGGGTGGAGGTCAGCCCCAGCATTTT.

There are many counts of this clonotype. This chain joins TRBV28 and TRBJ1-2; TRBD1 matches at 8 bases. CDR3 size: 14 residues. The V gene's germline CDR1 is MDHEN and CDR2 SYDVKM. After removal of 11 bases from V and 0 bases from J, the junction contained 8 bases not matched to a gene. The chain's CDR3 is CAGRDRLSNYGYTF. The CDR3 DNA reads TGTGCCGGCCGGGACAGGCTTTCTAACTATGGCTACACCTTC.

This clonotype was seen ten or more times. As DNA, the CDR3 is TGTGCCAGCAGCTTAGATCAGGGTAGGGCAAGATACGAGCAGTACTTC. Protein: CASSLDQGRARYEQYF. J is TRBJ2-7 and V is TRBV7-2, with a weak D call TRBD1 (5 bases). Germline lookup yields CDR1 SGHTA and CDR2 FQGNSA. With 1 base removed from V and 4 bases from J, the gap between germline ends came to 17 bases. CDR3 length: 16 residues.

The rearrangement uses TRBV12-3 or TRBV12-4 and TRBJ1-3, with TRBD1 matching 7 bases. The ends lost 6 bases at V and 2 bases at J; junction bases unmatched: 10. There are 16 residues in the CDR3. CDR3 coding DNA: TGTGCCAGCAGGCTAACTCCGGGACAGCCTGGAAACACCATATATTTT. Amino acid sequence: CASRLTPGQPGNTIYF.

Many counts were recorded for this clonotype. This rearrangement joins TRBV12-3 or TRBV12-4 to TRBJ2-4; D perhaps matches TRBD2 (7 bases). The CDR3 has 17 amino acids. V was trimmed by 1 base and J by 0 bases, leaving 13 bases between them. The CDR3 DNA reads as TGTGCCAGCAGTTTAGGCGGGGGCCTTCTAGCCAAAAACATTCAGTACTTC. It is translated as CASSLGGGLLAKNIQYF.

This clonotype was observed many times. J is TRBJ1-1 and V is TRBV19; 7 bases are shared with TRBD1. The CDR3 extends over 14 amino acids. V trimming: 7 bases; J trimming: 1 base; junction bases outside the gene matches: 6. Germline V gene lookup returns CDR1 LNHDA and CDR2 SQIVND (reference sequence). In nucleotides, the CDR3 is TGTGCCAGTACCTCGACAGGGCCGAACACTGAAGCTTTCTTT. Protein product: CASTSTGPNTEAFF.

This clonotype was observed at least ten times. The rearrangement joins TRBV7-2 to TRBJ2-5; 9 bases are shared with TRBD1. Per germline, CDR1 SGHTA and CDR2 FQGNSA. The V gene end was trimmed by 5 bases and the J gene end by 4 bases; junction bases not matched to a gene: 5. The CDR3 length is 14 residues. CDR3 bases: TGTGCCAGCAGCCACGGACAGGGGCGAGAGACCCAGTACTTC. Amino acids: CASSHGQGRETQYF.

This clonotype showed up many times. This CDR3 is CSARVHGSNQPQHF. The CDR3 DNA sequence: TGCAGTGCTAGAGTTCATGGTAGCAATCAGCCCCAGCATTTT. The chain couples TRBV20-1 to TRBJ1-5; D not certain. The ends were cut back, 1 base at V and 0 bases at J, with 7 bases in the middle. This CDR3 is built from 14 residues. CDR1 is DFQATT and CDR2 is SNEGSKA in the germline V gene (reference sequence).

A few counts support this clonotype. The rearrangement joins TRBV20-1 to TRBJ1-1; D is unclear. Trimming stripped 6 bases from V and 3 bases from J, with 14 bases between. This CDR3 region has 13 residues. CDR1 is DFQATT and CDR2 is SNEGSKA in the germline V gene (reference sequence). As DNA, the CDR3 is TGCAGTGCCGTCGTAGGGAAATACACTGAAGCTTTCTTT. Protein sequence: CSAVVGKYTEAFF.

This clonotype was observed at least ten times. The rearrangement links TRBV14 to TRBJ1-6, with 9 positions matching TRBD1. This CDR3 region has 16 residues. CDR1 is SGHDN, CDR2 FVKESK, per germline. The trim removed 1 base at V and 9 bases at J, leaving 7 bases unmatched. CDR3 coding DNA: TGTGCCAGCAGCCAAGTCCTCGGGGACAGGGCTTCACCCCTCCACTTT. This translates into CASSQVLGDRASPLHF.

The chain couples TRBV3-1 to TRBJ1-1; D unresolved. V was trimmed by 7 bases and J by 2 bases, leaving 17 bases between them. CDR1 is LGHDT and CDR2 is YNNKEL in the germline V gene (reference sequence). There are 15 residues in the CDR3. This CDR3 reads CASTRTAKPNTEAFF. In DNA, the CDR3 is TGTGCCAGCACCCGGACCGCGAAACCTAACACTGAAGCTTTCTTT.

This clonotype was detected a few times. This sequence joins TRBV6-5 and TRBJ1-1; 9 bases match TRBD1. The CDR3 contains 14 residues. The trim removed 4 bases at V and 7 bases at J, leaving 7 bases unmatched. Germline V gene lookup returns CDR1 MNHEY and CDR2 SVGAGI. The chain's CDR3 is CASSLQGAHNEAFF. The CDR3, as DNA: TGTGCCAGCAGTTTACAGGGGGCGCATAATGAAGCTTTCTTT.

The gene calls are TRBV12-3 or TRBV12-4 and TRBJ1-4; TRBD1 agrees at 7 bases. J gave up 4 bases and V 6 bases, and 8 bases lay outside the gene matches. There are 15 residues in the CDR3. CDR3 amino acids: CASSRLGQNNEKLFF. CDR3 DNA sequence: TGTGCCAGCAGCCGCCTGGGACAGAATAATGAAAAACTGTTTTTT.

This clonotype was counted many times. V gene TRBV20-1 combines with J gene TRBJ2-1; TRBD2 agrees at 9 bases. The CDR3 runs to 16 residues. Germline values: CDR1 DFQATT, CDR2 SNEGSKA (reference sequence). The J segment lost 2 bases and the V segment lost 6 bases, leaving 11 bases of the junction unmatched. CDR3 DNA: TGCAGTGCCCAATCCCTCGGGACTAGCCCCTACAATGAGCAGTTCTTC. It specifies CSAQSLGTSPYNEQFF.

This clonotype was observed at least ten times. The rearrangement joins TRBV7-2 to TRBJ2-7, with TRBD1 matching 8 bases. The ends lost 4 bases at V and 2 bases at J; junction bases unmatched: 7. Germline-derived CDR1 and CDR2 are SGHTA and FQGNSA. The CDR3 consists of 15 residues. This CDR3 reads CASSSVDRGAYEQYF. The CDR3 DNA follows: TGTGCCAGCAGCTCTGTAGACAGGGGAGCCTACGAGCAGTACTTC. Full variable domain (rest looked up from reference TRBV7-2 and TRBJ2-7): GAGVSQSPSNKVTEKGKDVELRCDPISGHTALYWYRQSLGQGLEFLIYFQGNSAPDKSGLPSDRFSAERTGGSVSTLTIQRTQQEDSAVYLCASSSVDRGAYEQYFGPGTRLTVT.